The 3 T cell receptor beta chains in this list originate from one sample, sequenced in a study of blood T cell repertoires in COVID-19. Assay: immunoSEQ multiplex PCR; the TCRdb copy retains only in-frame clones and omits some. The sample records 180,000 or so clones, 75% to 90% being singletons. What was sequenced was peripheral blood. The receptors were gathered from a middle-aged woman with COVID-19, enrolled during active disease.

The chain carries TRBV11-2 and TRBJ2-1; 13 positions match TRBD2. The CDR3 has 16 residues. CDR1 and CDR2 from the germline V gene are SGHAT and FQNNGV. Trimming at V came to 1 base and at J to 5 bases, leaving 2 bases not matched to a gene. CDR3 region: CASSLVTSGRHNEQFF. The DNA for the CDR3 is TGTGCCAGCAGCTTAGTGACTAGCGGGAGGCACAATGAGCAGTTCTTC.

The CDR3 region is CASSPRGLVTEAFF. The CDR3 coding sequence is TGTGCCAGCTCACCCAGGGGGCTCGTCACTGAAGCTTTCTTT. The chain joins TRBV18 to TRBJ1-1; 8 bases agree with TRBD1. With 3 bases clipped from V and 4 bases from J, the junction kept 4 bases outside the gene matches. CDR1 is KGHSH and CDR2 is LQKENI in the germline V gene. The CDR3 loop spans 14 amino acids.

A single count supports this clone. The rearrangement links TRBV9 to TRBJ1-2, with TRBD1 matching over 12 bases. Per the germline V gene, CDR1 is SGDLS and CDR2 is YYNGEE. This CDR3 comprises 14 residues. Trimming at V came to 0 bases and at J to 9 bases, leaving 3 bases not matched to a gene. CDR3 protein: CASSVAGQGARYTF. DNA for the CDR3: TGTGCCAGCAGCGTAGCGGGACAGGGGGCTCGCTACACCTTC.